The TCR beta chain under discussion was sequenced for a study of T-cell memory formation after mild COVID-19. The trim removed 3 bases at V and 4 bases at J, leaving 1 base unmatched. The CDR3 has 14 amino acids. TCRdb used MiXCR to reprocess the 5' RACE reads, holding one entry per CDR3 protein. Of roughly 43,000 distinct CDR3 sequences listed, roughly 9% are singletons. Sequencing input: PBMCs or a T cell subset sorted from them (not recorded which). This sequence joins TRBV12-3 or TRBV12-4 and TRBJ1-3, with TRBD1 identical over 9 bases. This sequence was found in an adult woman who had mild COVID-19 (a few samples of this study predate the infection). Cell type and time point are not known. The CDR3 sequence is CASSLDRGGNTIYF. Written as DNA, the CDR3 is TGTGCCAGCAGTTTGGACAGGGGAGGAAACACCATATATTTT.